This section outlines one TCR beta chain sequence together with its context. J lost 0 bases, V lost 2 bases, and 9 bases had no gene match. The V gene's germline CDR1 is SGDLS and CDR2 YYNGEE. This CDR3 has 17 amino acids. These data originate in a study of shared clonotypes between healthy human individuals. Naive CD8 cells, CD45RO-negative and positively selected for CCR7, excluded terminally differentiated effector memory CD45RA+ cells. Clones were read by immunoSEQ multiplex PCR, and TCRdb kept only the in-frame ones, dropping some. The repertoire has 1.5 million to 2.5 million clones, roughly 95% of them found once; the top ten carry around 1.2%.

The sequence derives from a young man in good health. The chain employs TRBV9 and TRBJ2-3; 7 positions match TRBD1. The sequenced sample was naive CD8+ T cells sorted from blood. The CDR3 nucleotides read TGTGCCAGCAGCGTGGATTTGACAGGGAAAAGCACAGATACGCAGTATTTT. This encodes CASSVDLTGKSTDTQYF.